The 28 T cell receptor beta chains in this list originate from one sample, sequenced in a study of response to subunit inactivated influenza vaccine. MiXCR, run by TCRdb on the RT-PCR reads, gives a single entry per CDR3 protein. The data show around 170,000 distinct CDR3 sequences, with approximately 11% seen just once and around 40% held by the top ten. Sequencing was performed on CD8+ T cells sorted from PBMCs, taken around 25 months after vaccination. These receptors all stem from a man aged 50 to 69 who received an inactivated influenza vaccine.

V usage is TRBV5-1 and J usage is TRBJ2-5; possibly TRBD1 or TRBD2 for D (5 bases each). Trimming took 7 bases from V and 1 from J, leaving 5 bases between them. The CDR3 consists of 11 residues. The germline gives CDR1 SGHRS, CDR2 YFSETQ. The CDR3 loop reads CASGGQETQYF. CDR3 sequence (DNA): TGCGCCAGCGGGGGCCAAGAGACCCAGTACTTC.

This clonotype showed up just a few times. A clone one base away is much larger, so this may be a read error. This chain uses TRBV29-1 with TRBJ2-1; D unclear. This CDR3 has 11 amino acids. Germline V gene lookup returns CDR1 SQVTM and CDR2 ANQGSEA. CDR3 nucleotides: TGCAGCGTTGTGTCCTACGATGAGCAGTTCTTC. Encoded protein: CSVVSYDEQFF.

The CDR3 region is CASGVPGTRVSYEQYF. The CDR3 nucleotides are TGTGCCAGCGGGGTGCCGGGGACTCGAGTCTCCTACGAGCAGTACTTC. The chain has TRBV12-3 or TRBV12-4 and TRBJ2-7, with D tentatively TRBD2 (6 bases). The CDR3 is 16 amino acids. Between the trimmed V and J ends, which lost 8 bases and 0 bases, there was a span of 20 bases.

CDR3 nucleotides: TGTGCCAGCAGTAACCGGACAGTACAAGAGACCCAGTACTTC. Protein: CASSNRTVQETQYF. This chain joins TRBV6-5 and TRBJ2-5; TRBD1 is a possible D gene (6 bases). V lost 5 bases and J lost 2, with 12 bases in between. The germline gives CDR1 MNHEY, CDR2 SVGAGI. CDR3 length: 14 amino acids.

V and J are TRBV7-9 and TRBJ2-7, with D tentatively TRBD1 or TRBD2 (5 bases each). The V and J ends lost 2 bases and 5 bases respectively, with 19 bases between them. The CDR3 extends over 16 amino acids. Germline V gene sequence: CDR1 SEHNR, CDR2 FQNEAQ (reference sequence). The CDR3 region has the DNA TGTGCCAGCAGCTTAAATCGGGAAAAGGGGTCCCACGAGCAGTACTTC. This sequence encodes CASSLNREKGSHEQYF.

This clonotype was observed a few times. Written as DNA, the CDR3 is TGCGCCAGCAGCCAAGGGACTAGCGGGAGTCCCTACGAGCAGTACTTC. As protein: CASSQGTSGSPYEQYF. The chain carries TRBV4-3 and TRBJ2-7, with 13 bases fitting TRBD2. CDR3 size: 16 residues. Germline lookup yields CDR1 LGHNA and CDR2 YSLEER. The trim removed 1 base at V and 2 bases at J, leaving 2 bases unmatched.

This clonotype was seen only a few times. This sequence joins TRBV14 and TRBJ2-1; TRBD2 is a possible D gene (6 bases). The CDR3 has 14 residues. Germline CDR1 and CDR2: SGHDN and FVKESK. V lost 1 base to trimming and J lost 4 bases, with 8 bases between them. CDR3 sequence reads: CASSQGGNYNEQFF. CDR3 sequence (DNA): TGTGCCAGCAGCCAAGGCGGGAATTACAATGAGCAGTTCTTC.

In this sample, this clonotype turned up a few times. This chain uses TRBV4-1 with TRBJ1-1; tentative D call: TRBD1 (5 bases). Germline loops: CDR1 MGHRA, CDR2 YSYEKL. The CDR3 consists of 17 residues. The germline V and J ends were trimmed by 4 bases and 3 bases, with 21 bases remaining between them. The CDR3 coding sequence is TGCGCCAGCAGCCTCCAACCGGGACCCGGTCGGTACACTGAAGCTTTCTTT. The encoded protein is CASSLQPGPGRYTEAFF.

The CDR3 DNA reads TGCAGCATCGGACTAGCGGGGGAGGCTGTTACGCAGTATTTT. Amino acid sequence: CSIGLAGEAVTQYF. The rearrangement links TRBV29-1 to TRBJ2-3, with TRBD2 matching over 13 bases. CDR1 SQVTM and CDR2 ANQGSEA come from the germline V gene. The ends lost 8 bases at V and 8 bases at J; junction bases unmatched: 10. The CDR3 is 14 amino acids.

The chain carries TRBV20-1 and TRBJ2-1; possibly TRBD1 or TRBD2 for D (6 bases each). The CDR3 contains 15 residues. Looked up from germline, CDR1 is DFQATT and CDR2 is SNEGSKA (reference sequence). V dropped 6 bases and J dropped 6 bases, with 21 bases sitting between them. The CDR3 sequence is CSARRGALGSNEQFF. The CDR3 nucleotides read TGCAGTGCCCGGAGGGGGGCCTTAGGGTCCAATGAGCAGTTCTTC.

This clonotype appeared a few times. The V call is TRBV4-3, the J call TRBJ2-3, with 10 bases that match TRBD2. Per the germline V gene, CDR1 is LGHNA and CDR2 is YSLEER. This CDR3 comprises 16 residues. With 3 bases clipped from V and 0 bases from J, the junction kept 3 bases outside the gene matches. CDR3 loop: CASSHTSGVSTDTQYF. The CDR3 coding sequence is TGCGCCAGCAGCCATACTAGCGGGGTTAGCACAGATACGCAGTATTTT.

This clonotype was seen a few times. The CDR3 DNA reads as TGCAGCGCCACGGTGAGCAACTATGGCTACACCTTC. It is translated as CSATVSNYGYTF. The chain joins TRBV29-1 to TRBJ1-2; no definite D call. In germline, CDR1 is SQVTM, CDR2 ANQGSEA. The V end was cut by 7 bases, the J end by 2 bases, with 11 bases between. This CDR3 is built from 12 residues.

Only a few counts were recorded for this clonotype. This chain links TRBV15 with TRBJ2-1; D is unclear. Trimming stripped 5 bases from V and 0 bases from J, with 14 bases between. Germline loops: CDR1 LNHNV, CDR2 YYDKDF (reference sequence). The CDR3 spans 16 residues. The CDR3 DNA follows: TGTGCCACCAGCGGGCAGGCCCTCAGCTCCTACAATGAGCAGTTCTTC. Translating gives CATSGQALSSYNEQFF.

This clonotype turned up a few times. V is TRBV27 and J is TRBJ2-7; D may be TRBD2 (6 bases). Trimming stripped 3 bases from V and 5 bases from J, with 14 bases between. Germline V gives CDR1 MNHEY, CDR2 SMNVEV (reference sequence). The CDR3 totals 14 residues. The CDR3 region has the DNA TGTGCCAGCAGTTTGGGGGGACCCCCTGACGAGCAGTACTTC. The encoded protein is CASSLGGPPDEQYF.

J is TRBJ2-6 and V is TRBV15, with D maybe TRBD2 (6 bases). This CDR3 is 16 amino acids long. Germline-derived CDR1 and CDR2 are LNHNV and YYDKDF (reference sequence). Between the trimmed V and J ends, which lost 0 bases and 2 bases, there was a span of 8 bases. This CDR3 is CATSRDGGTGANVLTF. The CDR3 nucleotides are TGTGCCACCAGCAGAGATGGGGGGACTGGGGCCAACGTCCTGACTTTC.

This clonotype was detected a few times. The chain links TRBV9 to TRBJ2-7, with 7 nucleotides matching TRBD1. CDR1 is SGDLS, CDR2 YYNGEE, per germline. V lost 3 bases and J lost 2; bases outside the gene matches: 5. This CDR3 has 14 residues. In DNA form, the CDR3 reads TGTGCCAGCAGCGAGAGGGACAGAGCCTACGAGCAGTACTTC. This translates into CASSERDRAYEQYF.

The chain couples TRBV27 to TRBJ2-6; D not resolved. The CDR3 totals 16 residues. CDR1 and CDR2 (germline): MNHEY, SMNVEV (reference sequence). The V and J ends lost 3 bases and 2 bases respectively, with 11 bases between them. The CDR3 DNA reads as TGTGCCAGCAGTTTGGTCGTGGGCCCTGGGGCCAACGTCCTGACTTTC. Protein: CASSLVVGPGANVLTF.

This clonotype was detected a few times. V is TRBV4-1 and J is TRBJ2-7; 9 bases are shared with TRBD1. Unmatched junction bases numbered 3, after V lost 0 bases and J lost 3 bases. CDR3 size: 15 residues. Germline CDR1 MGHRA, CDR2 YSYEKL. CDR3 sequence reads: CASSQDLGQGYEQYF. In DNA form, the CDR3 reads TGCGCCAGCAGCCAAGATCTGGGACAGGGCTACGAGCAGTACTTC.

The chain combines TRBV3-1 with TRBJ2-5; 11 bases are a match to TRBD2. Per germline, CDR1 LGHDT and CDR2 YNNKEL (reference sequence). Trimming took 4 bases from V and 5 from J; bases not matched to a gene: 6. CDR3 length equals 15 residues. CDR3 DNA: TGTGCCAGCAGCCCAACGACTAGCGGGGTGGAGACCCAGTACTTC. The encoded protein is CASSPTTSGVETQYF.

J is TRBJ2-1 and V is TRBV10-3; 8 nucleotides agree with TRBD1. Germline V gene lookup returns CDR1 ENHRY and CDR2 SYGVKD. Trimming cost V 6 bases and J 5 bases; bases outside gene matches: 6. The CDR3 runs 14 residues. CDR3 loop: CAIRPGQENNEQFF. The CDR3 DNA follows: TGTGCCATCAGGCCGGGACAGGAGAACAATGAGCAGTTCTTC.

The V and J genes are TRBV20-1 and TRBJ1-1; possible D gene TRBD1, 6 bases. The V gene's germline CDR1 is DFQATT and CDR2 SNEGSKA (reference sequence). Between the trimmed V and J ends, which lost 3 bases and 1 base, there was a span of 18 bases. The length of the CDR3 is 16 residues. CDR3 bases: TGCAGTGCTAGCAATTCCGGGACACCCACGAACACTGAAGCTTTCTTT. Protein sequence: CSASNSGTPTNTEAFF.

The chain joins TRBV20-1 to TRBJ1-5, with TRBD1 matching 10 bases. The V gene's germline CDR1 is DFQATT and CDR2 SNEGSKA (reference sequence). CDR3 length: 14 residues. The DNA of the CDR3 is TGCAGGAGAGCCGGGACAGGGGACAATCAGCCCCAGCATTTT. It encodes CRRAGTGDNQPQHF.

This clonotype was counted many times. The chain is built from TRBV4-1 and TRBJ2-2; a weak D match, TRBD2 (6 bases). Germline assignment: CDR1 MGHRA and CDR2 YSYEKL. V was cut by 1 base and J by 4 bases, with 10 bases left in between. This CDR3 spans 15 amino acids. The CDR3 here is CASSQGGILTGELFF. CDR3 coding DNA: TGCGCCAGCAGCCAAGGCGGGATACTCACCGGGGAGCTGTTTTTT.

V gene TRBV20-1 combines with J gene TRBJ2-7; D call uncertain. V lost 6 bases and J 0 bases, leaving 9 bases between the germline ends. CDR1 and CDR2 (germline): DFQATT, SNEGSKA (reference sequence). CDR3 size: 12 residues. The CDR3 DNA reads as TGCAGTGCAGAGCGCGGCTCCTACGAGCAGTACTTC. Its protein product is CSAERGSYEQYF.

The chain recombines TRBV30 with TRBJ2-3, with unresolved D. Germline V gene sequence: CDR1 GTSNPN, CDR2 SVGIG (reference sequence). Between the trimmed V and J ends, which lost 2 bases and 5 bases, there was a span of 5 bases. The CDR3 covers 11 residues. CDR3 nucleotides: TGTGCCTGGAGTTCTGGAGATACGCAGTATTTT. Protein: CAWSSGDTQYF.

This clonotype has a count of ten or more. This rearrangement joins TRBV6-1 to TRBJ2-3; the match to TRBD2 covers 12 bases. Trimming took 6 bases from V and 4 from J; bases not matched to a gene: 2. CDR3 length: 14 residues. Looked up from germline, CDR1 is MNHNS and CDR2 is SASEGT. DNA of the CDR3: TGTGCCAGCAGGGCTAGCGGGGGGGCAGATACGCAGTATTTT. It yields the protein CASRASGGADTQYF.

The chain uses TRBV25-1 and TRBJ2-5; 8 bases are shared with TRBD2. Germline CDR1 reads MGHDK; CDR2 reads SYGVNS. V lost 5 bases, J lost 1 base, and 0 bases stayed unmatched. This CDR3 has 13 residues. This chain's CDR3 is CASSSGGQETQYF. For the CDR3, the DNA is TGTGCCAGCAGTAGCGGGGGCCAAGAGACCCAGTACTTC.

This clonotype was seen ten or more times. The CDR3 DNA reads as TGTGCCAGCAGTCCCGGGACAGGGGGGTACAATGAGCAGTTCTTC. Its protein is CASSPGTGGYNEQFF. The gene calls are TRBV2 and TRBJ2-1; TRBD1 matches 11 bases. The germline V gene has CDR1 SNHLY and CDR2 FYNNEI. The ends lost 5 bases at V and 4 bases at J; junction bases unmatched: 4. The CDR3 extends over 15 amino acids.